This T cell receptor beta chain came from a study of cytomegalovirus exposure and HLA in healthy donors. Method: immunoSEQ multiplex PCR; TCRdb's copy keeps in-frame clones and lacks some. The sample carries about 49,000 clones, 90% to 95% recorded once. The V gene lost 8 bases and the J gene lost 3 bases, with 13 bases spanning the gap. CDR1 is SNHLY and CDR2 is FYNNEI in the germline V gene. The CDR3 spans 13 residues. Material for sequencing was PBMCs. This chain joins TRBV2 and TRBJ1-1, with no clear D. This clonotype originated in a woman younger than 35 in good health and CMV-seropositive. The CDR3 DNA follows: TGTGCCAGCGGGCGGGGAGCGGACACTGAAGCTTTCTTT. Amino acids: CASGRGADTEAFF.